Reported below is one T cell receptor (beta chain). The antigen is not known. This specimen belongs to a study of monozygotic twins with inflammatory bowel disease. This CDR3 has 16 residues. The germline V gene has CDR1 MGHRA and CDR2 YSYEKL. Starting material for each TCR library was roughly 3,300 ng of total RNA. Every sample had its cDNA made across eight separate reactions. TCRdb reprocessed the 5' RACE reads and keeps a single row for each CDR3 protein, giving no DNA. Its clone listing holds about 350,000 distinct CDR3 sequences. General study points: A reduction in TCRbeta diversity (inverse Simpson) was seen in IBD patients relative to healthy co-twins.

The sequenced material came from blood. The receptor's source is a human donor with ulcerative colitis or Crohn's disease, or a healthy co-twin of an affected twin (not recorded which). The rearrangement uses TRBV4-1 and TRBJ1-4; TCRdb designates TRBD1, a call that cannot be tested without DNA. CDR3 loop: CAGSQEGQGLNEKLFF.